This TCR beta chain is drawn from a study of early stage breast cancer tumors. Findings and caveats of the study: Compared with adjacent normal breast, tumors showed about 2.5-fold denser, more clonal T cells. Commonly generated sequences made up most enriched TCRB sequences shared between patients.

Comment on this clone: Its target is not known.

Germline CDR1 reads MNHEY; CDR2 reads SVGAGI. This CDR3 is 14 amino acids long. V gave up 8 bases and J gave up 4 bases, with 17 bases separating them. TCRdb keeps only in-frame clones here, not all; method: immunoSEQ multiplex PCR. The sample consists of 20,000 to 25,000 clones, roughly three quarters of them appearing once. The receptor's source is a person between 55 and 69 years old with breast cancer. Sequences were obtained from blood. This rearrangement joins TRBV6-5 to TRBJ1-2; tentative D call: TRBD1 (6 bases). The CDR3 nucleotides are TGTGCCAGCCCGCGGGTTTCGGGGGCCTATGGCTACACCTTC. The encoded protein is CASPRVSGAYGYTF.